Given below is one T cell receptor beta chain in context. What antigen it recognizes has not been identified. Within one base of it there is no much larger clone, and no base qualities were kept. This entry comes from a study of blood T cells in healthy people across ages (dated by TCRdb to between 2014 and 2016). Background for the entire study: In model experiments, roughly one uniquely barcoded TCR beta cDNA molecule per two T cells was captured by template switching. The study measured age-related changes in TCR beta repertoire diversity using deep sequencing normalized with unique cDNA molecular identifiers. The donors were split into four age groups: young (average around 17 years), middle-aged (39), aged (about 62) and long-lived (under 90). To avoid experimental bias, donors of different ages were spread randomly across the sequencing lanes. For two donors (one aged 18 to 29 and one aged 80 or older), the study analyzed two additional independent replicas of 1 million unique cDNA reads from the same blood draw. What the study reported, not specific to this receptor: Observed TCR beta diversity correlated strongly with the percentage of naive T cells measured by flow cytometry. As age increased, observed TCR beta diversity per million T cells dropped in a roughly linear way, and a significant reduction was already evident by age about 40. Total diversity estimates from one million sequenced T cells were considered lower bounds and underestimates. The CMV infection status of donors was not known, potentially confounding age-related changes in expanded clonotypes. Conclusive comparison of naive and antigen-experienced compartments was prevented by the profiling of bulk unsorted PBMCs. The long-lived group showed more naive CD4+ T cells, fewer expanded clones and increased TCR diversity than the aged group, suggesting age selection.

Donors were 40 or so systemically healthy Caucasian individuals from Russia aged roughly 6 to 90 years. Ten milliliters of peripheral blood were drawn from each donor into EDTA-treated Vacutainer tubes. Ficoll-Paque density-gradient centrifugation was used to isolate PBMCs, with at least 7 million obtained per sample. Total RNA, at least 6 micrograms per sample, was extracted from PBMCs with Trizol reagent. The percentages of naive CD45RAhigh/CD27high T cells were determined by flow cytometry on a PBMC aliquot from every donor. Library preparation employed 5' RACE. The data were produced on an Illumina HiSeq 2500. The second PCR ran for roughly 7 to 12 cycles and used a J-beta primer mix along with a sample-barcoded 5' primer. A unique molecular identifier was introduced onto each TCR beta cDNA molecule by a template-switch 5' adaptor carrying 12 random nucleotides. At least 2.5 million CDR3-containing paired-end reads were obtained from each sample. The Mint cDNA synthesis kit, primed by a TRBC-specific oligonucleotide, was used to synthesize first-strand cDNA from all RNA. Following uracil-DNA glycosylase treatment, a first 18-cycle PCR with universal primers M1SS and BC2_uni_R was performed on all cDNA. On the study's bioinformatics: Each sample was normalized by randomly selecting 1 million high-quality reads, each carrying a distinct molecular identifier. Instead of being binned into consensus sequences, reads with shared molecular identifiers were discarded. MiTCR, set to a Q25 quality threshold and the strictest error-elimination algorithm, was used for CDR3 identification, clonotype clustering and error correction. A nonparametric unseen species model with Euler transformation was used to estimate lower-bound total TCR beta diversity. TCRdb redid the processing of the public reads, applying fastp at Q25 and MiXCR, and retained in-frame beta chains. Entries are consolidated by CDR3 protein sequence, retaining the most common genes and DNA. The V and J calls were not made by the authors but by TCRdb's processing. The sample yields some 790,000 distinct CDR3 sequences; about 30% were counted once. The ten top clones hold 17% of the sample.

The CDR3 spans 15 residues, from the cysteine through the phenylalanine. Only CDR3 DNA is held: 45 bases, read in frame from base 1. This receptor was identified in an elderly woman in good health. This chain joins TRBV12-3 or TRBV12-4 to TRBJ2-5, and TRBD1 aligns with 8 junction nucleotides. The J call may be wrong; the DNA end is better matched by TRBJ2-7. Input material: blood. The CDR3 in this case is CASSPGQGGLHEQYF. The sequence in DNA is TGTGCCAGCAGTCCCGGACAGGGTGGTCTCCACGAGCAGTACTTC.